The 4 T cell receptor beta chains given below trace back to one sample, sequenced in a study of shared clonotypes between healthy human individuals. Profiling relied on immunoSEQ multiplex PCR, and the TCRdb table lists in-frame clones only, not all of them. The sample shows 2,500,000 or so clones, 93% of them seen only once. The sample consisted of naive CD4+ T cells from PBMCs. Described subset: CD45RA+ positively selected. These receptors originate from a man between 18 and 35 years old in good health. Some clones in this sample may be carry-over from other donors' samples.

The rearrangement links TRBV4-3 to TRBJ1-3, with D possibly TRBD1 on 5 matching bases. The CDR3 consists of 16 residues. V shed 0 bases and J shed 2 bases, with 11 bases lying between them. Germline V gene lookup returns CDR1 LGHNA and CDR2 YSLEER. Here the CDR3 reads CASSQDGAAPGNTIYF. CDR3 coding DNA: TGCGCCAGCAGCCAAGACGGGGCGGCGCCTGGAAACACCATATATTTT.

This clone came up once. J is TRBJ2-7 and V is TRBV5-1; the match to TRBD2 covers 10 bases. Germline V lookup: CDR1 SGHRS, CDR2 YFSETQ. J was trimmed by 3 bases and V by 4 bases; bases with no gene match: 22. CDR3 length: 20 amino acids. CDR3 protein: CASSPQHGTSDRKWDYEQYF. DNA for the CDR3: TGCGCCAGCAGCCCCCAACACGGGACTAGCGACCGAAAATGGGACTACGAGCAGTACTTC.

The CDR3 DNA is TGTGCCGAAGGGACTCTCTCCTACGAGCAGTACTTC. It specifies CAEGTLSYEQYF. V usage is TRBV28 and J usage is TRBJ2-7; D perhaps matches TRBD2 (6 bases). This CDR3 spans 12 amino acids. The V end lost 11 bases, the J end lost 0 bases, and 11 bases lay between the germline ends. CDR1 is MDHEN and CDR2 is SYDVKM in the germline V gene.

The chain couples TRBV19 to TRBJ1-5; TRBD1 aligns across 9 bases. The V gene end was trimmed by 3 bases and the J gene end by 7 bases; junction bases not matched to a gene: 7. The CDR3 sequence is 15 residues long. Germline assignment: CDR1 LNHDA and CDR2 SQIVND (reference sequence). The CDR3, as DNA: TGTGCCAGTAGTATCCCTGGACAGGGGAAACAGCCCCAGCATTTT. Amino acid sequence: CASSIPGQGKQPQHF.